These T cell receptor beta chains were read from a single sample in a study of T cell responses to AZD1222 COVID-19 vaccine. The assay was immunoSEQ multiplex PCR, and TCRdb's table has in-frame clones only and misses some. The repertoire holds approximately 35,000 clones, with 70% to 90% as singletons. The sequenced sample was peripheral blood, obtained 28 days after the second AZD1222 dose. The source of these receptors is an adult who received the AZD1222 COVID-19 vaccine. The CDR3 runs from the conserved cysteine through the conserved F or W. Fields, in order: CDR3 protein, CDR3 DNA, J gene, D gene, clone size, V gene. The D gene is left open where the match is weak. Size tells how often a clone was seen (once, few, many) or the class of an expanded clone, and some rows leave it out.

cdr3_aa: CASRPSAMVEKLFF
cdr3_nt: TGTGCCAGCAGACCCAGCGCTATGGTTGAAAAACTGTTTTTT
j_call: TRBJ1-4
d_call: NA
clone_size: NA
v_call: TRBV28

cdr3_aa: CASSLGPEGTEAFF
cdr3_nt: TGTGCCAGCAGCTTGGGTCCAGAGGGCACTGAAGCTTTCTTT
j_call: TRBJ1-1
d_call: NA
clone_size: NA
v_call: TRBV7-2

cdr3_aa: CASSLGTGGEKLFF
cdr3_nt: TGCGCCAGCAGCTTGGGGACAGGAGGTGAAAAACTGTTTTTT
j_call: TRBJ1-4
d_call: TRBD1
clone_size: few
v_call: TRBV5-1

cdr3_aa: CSASAFSGGTGNTEAFF
cdr3_nt: TGCAGTGCTAGTGCTTTTTCAGGGGGAACGGGGAACACTGAAGCTTTCTTT
j_call: TRBJ1-1
d_call: TRBD1
clone_size: NA
v_call: TRBV20-1

cdr3_aa: CASSLGASGYEQYF
cdr3_nt: TGTGCCAGCAGCTTAGGGGCTAGCGGTTACGAGCAGTACTTC
j_call: TRBJ2-7
d_call: TRBD2
clone_size: NA
v_call: TRBV7-2

cdr3_aa: CASSQSGLAGGISHEQFF
cdr3_nt: TGCGCCAGCAGCCAGTCGGGACTAGCGGGGGGGATCAGTCATGAGCAGTTCTTC
j_call: TRBJ2-1
d_call: TRBD2
clone_size: once
v_call: TRBV4-1

cdr3_aa: CASRRGGSNEQFF
cdr3_nt: TGTGCCAGCAGGAGGGGAGGGTCAAATGAGCAGTTCTTC
j_call: TRBJ2-1
d_call: TRBD2
clone_size: once
v_call: TRBV7-2

cdr3_aa: CASSLPTGWDYEQYF
cdr3_nt: TGTGCCAGCAGCTTACCGACAGGCTGGGACTACGAGCAGTACTTC
j_call: TRBJ2-7
d_call: NA
clone_size: NA
v_call: TRBV11-2

cdr3_aa: CASSLSGTTSYEQYF
cdr3_nt: TGCGCCAGCAGCCTCTCCGGGACAACCTCCTACGAGCAGTACTTC
j_call: TRBJ2-7
d_call: NA
clone_size: NA
v_call: TRBV5-1

cdr3_aa: CASRDRGVYGYTF
cdr3_nt: TGTGCCAGTAGGGACAGGGGAGTGTATGGCTACACCTTC
j_call: TRBJ1-2
d_call: TRBD1
clone_size: once
v_call: TRBV19

cdr3_aa: CATSRDRQGANEKLFF
cdr3_nt: TGTGCCACCAGCAGAGATCGGCAGGGGGCTAATGAAAAACTGTTTTTT
j_call: TRBJ1-4
d_call: TRBD1
clone_size: NA
v_call: TRBV15

cdr3_aa: CAWSVEGGASEQYF
cdr3_nt: TGTGCCTGGAGTGTGGAAGGGGGGGCGTCTGAGCAGTACTTC
j_call: TRBJ2-7
d_call: NA
clone_size: once
v_call: TRBV30

cdr3_aa: CASSSPDMATQYF
cdr3_nt: TGTGCCAGCAGTTCCCCGGACATGGCGACCCAGTACTTC
j_call: TRBJ2-5
d_call: NA
clone_size: NA
v_call: TRBV28

cdr3_aa: CSVEIPDRASNIQYF
cdr3_nt: TGCAGCGTTGAAATCCCGGACAGGGCGTCTAACATTCAGTACTTC
j_call: TRBJ2-4
d_call: TRBD1
clone_size: NA
v_call: TRBV29-1

cdr3_aa: CASSLGTSWTYNSPLHF
cdr3_nt: TGTGCCAGCTCGCTCGGGACTTCATGGACCTATAATTCACCCCTCCACTTT
j_call: TRBJ1-6
d_call: NA
clone_size: NA
v_call: TRBV18

cdr3_aa: CAWSGGGPANGYTF
cdr3_nt: TGTGCCTGGAGTGGGGGCGGACCGGCCAATGGCTACACCTTC
j_call: TRBJ1-2
d_call: NA
clone_size: NA
v_call: TRBV30